This TCR beta chain derives from a study of T cell repertoires in cytomegalovirus infection. General study findings and limits: HLA-C-restricted TCR beta clonotypes specific for CMV led the ex vivo response.

TCRdb analysed the reads with MiXCR anew, one entry per CDR3 protein. The sample contains fewer than 70,000 distinct CDR3 sequences, about 26% of which appear only once. Looked up from germline, CDR1 is SEHNR and CDR2 is FQNEAQ (reference sequence). The germline V and J ends were trimmed by 1 base and 10 bases, with 11 bases remaining between them. This CDR3 has 13 residues. This clonotype was counted only a few times. What it recognizes is unknown. The TCR was taken from a human donor in good health (CMV status not recorded). Some clones in this sample may be carry-over from other donors' samples. Source: CD8+ T cells from cultured PBMCs, taken from culture after CMV antigen stimulation. J is TRBJ2-1 and V is TRBV7-9; D gene ambiguous. The CDR3 protein is CASSLVVAREQFF. DNA of the CDR3: TGTGCCAGCAGCTTAGTGGTGGCGAGGGAGCAGTTCTTC.